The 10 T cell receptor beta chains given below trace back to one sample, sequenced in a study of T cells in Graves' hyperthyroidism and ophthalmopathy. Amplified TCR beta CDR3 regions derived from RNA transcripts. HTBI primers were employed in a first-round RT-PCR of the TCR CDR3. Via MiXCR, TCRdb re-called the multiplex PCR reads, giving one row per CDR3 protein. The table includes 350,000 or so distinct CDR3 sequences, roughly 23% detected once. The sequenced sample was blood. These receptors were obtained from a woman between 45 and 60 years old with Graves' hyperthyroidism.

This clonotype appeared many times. The CDR3 DNA reads as TGTGCCATCAGTGAGCTAGGACAGGGCTCCTACAATGAGCAGTTCTTC. Its protein product is CAISELGQGSYNEQFF. This chain uses TRBV10-3 with TRBJ2-1; TRBD1 aligns across 8 bases. The CDR3 length is 16 residues. Germline trimming cut 2 bases from V and 0 bases from J; bases unmatched to any gene: 3. The germline V gene has CDR1 ENHRY and CDR2 SYGVKD.

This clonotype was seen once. Here the CDR3 reads CASSLQGTQTNEKLFF. CDR3 DNA: TGCGCCAGCAGCTTGCAGGGGACCCAAACTAATGAAAAACTGTTTTTT. The V gene is TRBV5-1, the J gene TRBJ1-4, with D perhaps TRBD1 (6 bases). Germline CDR1 is SGHRS and CDR2 is YFSETQ. The CDR3 loop spans 16 amino acids. V was cut by 1 base and J by 1 base, with 11 bases left in between.

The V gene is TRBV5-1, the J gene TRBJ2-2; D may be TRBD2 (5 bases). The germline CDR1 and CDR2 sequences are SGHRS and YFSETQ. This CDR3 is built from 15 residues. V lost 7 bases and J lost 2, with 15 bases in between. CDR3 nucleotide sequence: TGCGCCAGCCAAAGGTCGACGGGAAACACCGGGGAGCTGTTTTTT. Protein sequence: CASQRSTGNTGELFF.

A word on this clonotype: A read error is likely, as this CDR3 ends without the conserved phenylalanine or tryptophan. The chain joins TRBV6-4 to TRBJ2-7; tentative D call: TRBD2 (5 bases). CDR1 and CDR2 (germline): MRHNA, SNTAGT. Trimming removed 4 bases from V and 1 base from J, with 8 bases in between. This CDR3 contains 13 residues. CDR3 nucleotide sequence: TGTGCCAGCAGTGTGGAGGAATCCTACGAGCAGTACTCC. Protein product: CASSVEESYEQYS.

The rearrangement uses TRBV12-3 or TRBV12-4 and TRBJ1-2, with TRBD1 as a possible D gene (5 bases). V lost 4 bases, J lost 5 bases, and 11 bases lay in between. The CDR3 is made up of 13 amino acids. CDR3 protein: CASSSGTVYGYTF. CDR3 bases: TGTGCCAGCAGTTCGGGGACGGTTTATGGCTACACCTTC.

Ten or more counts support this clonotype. CDR3 residues: CASSLTRTGAMNTEAFF. The CDR3 DNA is TGTGCCAGCAGTTTAACTCGAACAGGGGCAATGAACACTGAAGCTTTCTTT. The V and J genes are TRBV27 and TRBJ1-1, with 7 bases that match TRBD1. This CDR3 region has 17 residues. Germline V lookup: CDR1 MNHEY, CDR2 SMNVEV (reference sequence). Trimming took 2 bases from V and 0 from J; bases not matched to a gene: 9.

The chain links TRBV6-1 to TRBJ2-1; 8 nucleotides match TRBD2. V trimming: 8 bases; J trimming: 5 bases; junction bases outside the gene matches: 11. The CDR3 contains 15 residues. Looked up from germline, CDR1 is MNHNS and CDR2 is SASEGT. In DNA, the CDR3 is TGTGCCAGCTCCATCAGCGGGGGAGCTAACAATGAGCAGTTCTTC. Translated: CASSISGGANNEQFF.

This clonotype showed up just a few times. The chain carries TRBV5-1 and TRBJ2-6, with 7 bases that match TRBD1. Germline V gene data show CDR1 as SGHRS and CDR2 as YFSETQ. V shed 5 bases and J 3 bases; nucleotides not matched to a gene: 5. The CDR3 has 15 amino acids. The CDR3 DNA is TGCGCCAGCAGTCCTACAGGGGTTGGGGCCAACGTCCTGACTTTC. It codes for CASSPTGVGANVLTF.

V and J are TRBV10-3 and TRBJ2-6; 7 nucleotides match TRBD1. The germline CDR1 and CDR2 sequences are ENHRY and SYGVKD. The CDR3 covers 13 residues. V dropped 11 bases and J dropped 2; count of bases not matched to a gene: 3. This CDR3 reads CASQGAGANVLTF. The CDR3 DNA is TGTGCCTCCCAGGGGGCTGGGGCCAACGTCCTGACTTTC.

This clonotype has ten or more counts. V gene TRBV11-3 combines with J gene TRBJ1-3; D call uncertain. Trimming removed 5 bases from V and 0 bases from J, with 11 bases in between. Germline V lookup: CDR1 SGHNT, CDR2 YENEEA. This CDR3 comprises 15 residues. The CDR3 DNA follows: TGTGCCAGCAGCCCCGGACCGCGCTCTGGAAACACCATATATTTT. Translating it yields CASSPGPRSGNTIYF.